Sequencing of this T cell receptor (beta chain) was carried out in a study of CD8 T cells in Susac syndrome. Sequencing of TCR beta was undertaken in CD8+ and CD4+ T cells derived from blood. The authors reverse transcribed roughly 0.5 to 1 ug RNA with random hexamers. immunoSEQ multiplex PCR amplified TCR beta CDR3 across 54 Vbeta, 13 Jbeta. TCRdb redid the calling of the immunoSEQ multiplex PCR reads with MiXCR, one entry per CDR3 protein. The sample includes 120,000 or so distinct CDR3 sequences, roughly 94% of them seen just once. To note about this clonotype: The antigen remains unidentified.

Study-wide points: Only a relatively small number of individuals were included in the TCR sequencing and HLA analysis.

The germline CDR1 and CDR2 sequences are KGHSH and LQKENI. Unmatched junction bases numbered 10, after V lost 3 bases and J lost 3 bases. This CDR3 comprises 16 residues. This clonotype was obtained from a human donor in good health. The chain joins TRBV18 to TRBJ1-1; 7 bases agree with TRBD1. Input material: CD4+ T cells from PBMCs. The CDR3 spells CASSPTGTGADTEAFF. DNA of the CDR3: TGTGCCAGCTCACCGACTGGAACAGGGGCGGACACTGAAGCTTTCTTT. Full variable domain (outside the CDR3, taken from reference TRBV18 and TRBJ1-1): NAGVMQNPRHLVRRRGQEARLRCSPMKGHSHVYWYRQLPEEGLKFMVYLQKENIIDESGMPKERFSAEFPKEGPSILRIQQVVRGDSAAYFCASSPTGTGADTEAFFGQGTRLTVV.